This T cell receptor beta chain was retrieved from a study of identical twins. The CDR3 is 14 amino acids. The germline V gene has CDR1 MDHEN and CDR2 SYDVKM. Trimming took off 5 bases at V and 2 bases at J, with 10 bases between the two ends. The table lists this clonotype with a few counts. Antigen specificity is unknown. Study-wide findings and caveats: There were fewer insertions in abundant cord blood beta clonotypes, but memory repertoires showed no such pattern. Compared with models, monozygotic twins showed more out-of-frame TCR alpha sharing.

Template switching created a universal primer site, and the cDNA included unique molecular identifiers. From the 5' RACE reads, TCRdb called clonotypes with MiXCR, one entry per CDR3 protein. Of 1.5 million to 2 million distinct CDR3 sequences listed, 32% are singletons. The sample comprised cord blood. The sequence was obtained from a newborn girl in good health. The V gene is TRBV28, the J gene TRBJ2-1; D remains ambiguous. The CDR3 bases are TGTGCCAGCAGTACAGAACTCCCCTACAATGAGCAGTTCTTC. Protein: CASSTELPYNEQFF.